Listed here are 14 T cell receptor beta chains from one sample, sequenced in a study of T-cell reconstitution after alpha-beta-depleted transplantation in children. Unique molecular identifiers were incorporated into the prepared TCRbeta library. A single record per CDR3 protein comes from TCRdb applying MiXCR to the PCR reads. The sample contains roughly 50,000 distinct CDR3 sequences, 44% of which appear only once. The source material was PBMCs, mostly from graft donor cells, sampled 360 days after TCRalphabeta/CD19-depleted stem cell transplant. These receptors originate from a male patient aged 10-17 years who had a stem cell transplant for acute lymphoblastic leukemia, so the T cells may come from the graft donor.

V usage is TRBV20-1 and J usage is TRBJ2-1, with 8 bases matching TRBD2. There are 16 residues in the CDR3. Germline V lookup: CDR1 DFQATT, CDR2 SNEGSKA (reference sequence). Germline trimming cut 5 bases from V and 4 bases from J; bases unmatched to any gene: 13. The CDR3 DNA reads TGCAGTGCTCGGGGGGGATGGGGACAAAGATACAATGAGCAGTTCTTC. Translating gives CSARGGWGQRYNEQFF.

V and J are TRBV12-3 or TRBV12-4 and TRBJ2-1; 7 bases are shared with TRBD2. Trimming at V came to 1 base and at J to 6 bases, leaving 9 bases not matched to a gene. The CDR3 consists of 16 residues. This chain's CDR3 is CASSLVSMWGGNEQFF. CDR3 in DNA: TGTGCCAGCAGTTTAGTCAGTATGTGGGGGGGCAATGAGCAGTTCTTC.

This clonotype occurred a few times. The chain has TRBV5-1 and TRBJ2-5, with D perhaps matching TRBD1 (6 bases). The CDR3 is 15 residues long. Germline CDR1 SGHRS, CDR2 YFSETQ. Trimming shortened V by 5 bases and J by 2 bases, and 16 bases separated the two germline ends. CDR3 loop: CASRTGLTVQETQYF. CDR3 coding DNA: TGCGCCAGCAGAACAGGGCTCACTGTACAAGAGACCCAGTACTTC.

V gene TRBV27 combines with J gene TRBJ2-7; 7 bases map to TRBD1. The V gene's germline CDR1 is MNHEY and CDR2 SMNVEV (reference sequence). The CDR3 is 13 residues long. V dropped 6 bases and J dropped 1; count of bases not matched to a gene: 3. CDR3 coding DNA: TGTGCCAGCAGGCTGGGACAGTCCTACGAGCAGTACTTC. It specifies CASRLGQSYEQYF.

The V call is TRBV6-4, the J call TRBJ2-3; the match to TRBD1 covers 8 bases. The CDR3 runs 16 residues. V shed 3 bases, J shed 2 bases, and the junction held 7 bases outside the gene matches. The V gene's germline CDR1 is MRHNA and CDR2 SNTAGT. DNA for the CDR3: TGTGCCAGCAGTGATATAGGGACAGGAGCCACAGATACGCAGTATTTT. It yields the protein CASSDIGTGATDTQYF.

The CDR3 bases are TGTGCCAGCAGCTTAGGCCGGGGAACCTTAGATACGCAGTATTTT. Its translation: CASSLGRGTLDTQYF. V and J are TRBV7-2 and TRBJ2-3, with D perhaps TRBD2 (5 bases). The CDR3 contains 15 residues. Trimming shortened V by 1 base and J by 5 bases, and 13 bases separated the two germline ends. The V gene's germline CDR1 is SGHTA and CDR2 FQGNSA.

This chain connects TRBV5-6 to TRBJ2-6; possibly TRBD1 for D (5 bases). Germline V gene sequence: CDR1 SGHDT, CDR2 YYEEEE. The CDR3 consists of 16 residues. V dropped 4 bases and J dropped 0 bases, with 11 bases sitting between them. In DNA form, the CDR3 reads TGTGCCAGCAGCCTAGACAGCATCTCTGGGGCCAACGTCCTGACTTTC. Protein: CASSLDSISGANVLTF.

The V call is TRBV28, the J call TRBJ2-1; tentatively, D is TRBD2 (7 bases). Germline CDR1 reads MDHEN; CDR2 reads SYDVKM. V lost 5 bases, J lost 4 bases, and 21 bases lay in between. The CDR3 is made up of 17 amino acids. CDR3 region: CASSPVLGGGEYNEQFF. CDR3 coding DNA: TGTGCCAGCAGTCCCGTTCTAGGGGGAGGGGAATACAATGAGCAGTTCTTC.

This sequence joins TRBV5-5 and TRBJ2-1; 7 nucleotides match TRBD2. The CDR3 length is 12 residues. After removal of 2 bases from V and 14 bases from J, the junction contained 7 bases not matched to a gene. Germline V CDR1 and CDR2: SGHKS, YYEKEE (reference sequence). CDR3 coding DNA: TGTGCCAGCAGCTTCGGCGGGGCGGGGGAGTTCTTC. The encoded protein is CASSFGGAGEFF.

This chain uses TRBV4-3 with TRBJ2-3; 7 positions match TRBD2. V dropped 4 bases and J dropped 0; count of bases not matched to a gene: 10. CDR1 is LGHNA, CDR2 YSLEER, per germline. The CDR3 has 17 residues. Written as DNA, the CDR3 is TGCGCCAGCAGCCTCCTTAGAGCGGGGATGAGCACAGATACGCAGTATTTT. Translation: CASSLLRAGMSTDTQYF.

The rearrangement joins TRBV5-1 to TRBJ2-7; tentatively, D is TRBD1 (5 bases). Trimming shortened V by 1 base and J by 5 bases, and 7 bases separated the two germline ends. This CDR3 is built from 12 residues. CDR1 is SGHRS, CDR2 YFSETQ, per germline. The DNA of the CDR3 is TGCGCCAGCAGCTTGACAGGTCACGAGCAGTACTTC. Translated: CASSLTGHEQYF.

The table lists this clonotype with a few counts. The J gene is TRBJ2-1, the V gene TRBV12-3 or TRBV12-4, with D possibly matching TRBD1 (5 bases). V lost 2 bases, J lost 1 base, and 9 bases lay in between. The CDR3 length is 15 residues. CDR3 in DNA: TGTGCCAGCAGTTTAAGGGGATATTCCTACAATGAGCAGTTCTTC. Translation: CASSLRGYSYNEQFF.

V is TRBV29-1 and J is TRBJ1-1; TRBD1 matches 10 bases. Looked up from germline, CDR1 is SQVTM and CDR2 is ANQGSEA. This CDR3 contains 13 residues. With 8 bases clipped from V and 1 base from J, the junction kept 4 bases outside the gene matches. CDR3: CSPGDRGNTEAFF. CDR3 coding DNA: TGCAGCCCAGGGGACAGGGGGAACACTGAAGCTTTCTTT.

This clonotype showed up just a few times. J is TRBJ2-1 and V is TRBV20-1; possibly TRBD2 for D (6 bases). Between the trimmed V and J ends, which lost 4 bases and 7 bases, there was a span of 17 bases. The germline CDR1 and CDR2 sequences are DFQATT and SNEGSKA (reference sequence). This CDR3 is built from 14 residues. The CDR3 sequence: CSATGRSRANEQFF. In DNA form, the CDR3 reads TGCAGTGCTACTGGGAGGAGCAGGGCAAATGAGCAGTTCTTC.